These T cell receptor beta chains were read from a single sample in a study of T cells in tuberculosis. Clones were read by immunoSEQ multiplex PCR, and TCRdb kept only the in-frame ones, dropping some. The table lists about 33,000 clones, nearly 97% of them singletons, with less than 2.5% in the top ten. The sequencing sample was made of PBMCs. Every receptor here comes from a donor aged 10-29 years with latent tuberculosis or without tuberculosis infection. Each CDR3 is given with its conserved first and last residue. Each record gives: V gene, D gene, J gene, CDR3 protein, CDR3 DNA. D genes are given only for firm matches.

v_gene: TRBV14; d_gene: -; j_gene: TRBJ2-6; CDR3aa: CASSQDPGYGANVLTF; CDR3nt: TGTGCCAGCAGCCAAGATCCAGGGTATGGGGCCAACGTCCTGACTTTC
v_gene: TRBV2; d_gene: TRBD1; j_gene: TRBJ1-5; CDR3aa: CASRNGQGSNQPQHF; CDR3nt: TGTGCCAGCAGGAACGGACAGGGAAGCAATCAGCCCCAGCATTTT
v_gene: TRBV7-2; d_gene: TRBD2; j_gene: TRBJ2-1; CDR3aa: CASSRTSDPFNEQFF; CDR3nt: TGTGCCAGCAGCCGTACTAGCGATCCCTTCAATGAGCAGTTCTTC
v_gene: TRBV27; d_gene: TRBD1; j_gene: TRBJ1-2; CDR3aa: CASSRAGGADYGYTF; CDR3nt: TGTGCCAGCAGTCGGGCAGGGGGCGCGGACTATGGCTACACCTTC
v_gene: TRBV19; d_gene: TRBD1; j_gene: TRBJ1-1; CDR3aa: CASSTRRDREKGNTEAFF; CDR3nt: TGTGCCAGTAGTACCCGACGGGACAGGGAAAAAGGGAACACTGAAGCTTTCTTT
v_gene: TRBV6-1; d_gene: TRBD2; j_gene: TRBJ2-7; CDR3aa: CASSRGLAGAEQYF; CDR3nt: TGTGCCAGCAGTCGGGGGCTAGCGGGAGCCGAGCAGTACTTC
v_gene: TRBV5-5; d_gene: -; j_gene: TRBJ2-7; CDR3aa: CASSSSLEQYF; CDR3nt: TGTGCCAGCAGCTCGTCTTTGGAGCAGTACTTC
v_gene: TRBV11-2; d_gene: -; j_gene: TRBJ2-1; CDR3aa: CASSFQGGDGEQFF; CDR3nt: TGTGCCAGCAGCTTCCAAGGCGGAGACGGTGAGCAGTTCTTC
v_gene: TRBV5-6; d_gene: TRBD2; j_gene: TRBJ2-7; CDR3aa: CASSYGLAGTREQYF; CDR3nt: TGTGCCAGCAGTTACGGACTAGCAGGGACTAGGGAGCAGTACTTC
v_gene: TRBV6-6; d_gene: TRBD1; j_gene: TRBJ2-5; CDR3aa: CASGFTGGAETQYF; CDR3nt: TGTGCCAGCGGATTTACAGGGGGCGCAGAGACCCAGTACTTC
v_gene: TRBV19; d_gene: -; j_gene: TRBJ1-1; CDR3aa: CASSPLGETVTEAFF; CDR3nt: TGTGCCAGTAGTCCCCTGGGCGAGACCGTCACTGAAGCTTTCTTT